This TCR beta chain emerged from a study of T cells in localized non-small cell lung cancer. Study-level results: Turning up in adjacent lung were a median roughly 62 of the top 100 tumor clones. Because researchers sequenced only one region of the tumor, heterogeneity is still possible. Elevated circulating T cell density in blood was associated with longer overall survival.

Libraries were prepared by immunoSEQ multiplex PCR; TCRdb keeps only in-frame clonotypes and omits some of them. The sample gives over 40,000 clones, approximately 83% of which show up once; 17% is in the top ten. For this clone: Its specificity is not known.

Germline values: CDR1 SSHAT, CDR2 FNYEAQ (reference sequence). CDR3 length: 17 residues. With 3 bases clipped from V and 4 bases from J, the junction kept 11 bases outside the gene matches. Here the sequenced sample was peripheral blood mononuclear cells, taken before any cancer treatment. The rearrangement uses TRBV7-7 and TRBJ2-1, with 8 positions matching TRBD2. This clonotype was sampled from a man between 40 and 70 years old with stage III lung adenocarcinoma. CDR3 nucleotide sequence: TGTGCCAGCAGCTTGCGACCCGTGGCTAGCGGGTACAATGAGCAGTTCTTC. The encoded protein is CASSLRPVASGYNEQFF.